Listed below are T cell receptor beta chains from one sample, sequenced in a study of blood T cells in healthy people across ages. TCRdb passed the 5' RACE reads through MiXCR, listing each CDR3 protein once. The sample lists some 700,000 distinct CDR3 sequences, approximately 21% occurring once. The sample was blood. The receptors stem from a man between 65 and 80 years old in good health. Each CDR3 is given with its conserved first and last residue. The D gene is left open where the match is weak. Clone sizes are given selectively: once, few, many, or a class where the clone is expanded.

clone size | J gene | D gene | V gene | CDR3 protein | CDR3 DNA
- | TRBJ2-5 | TRBD1 | TRBV28 | CASIGQGETQYF | TGTGCCAGCATTGGACAGGGTGAGACCCAGTACTTC
- | TRBJ1-4 | - | TRBV6-5 | CASSSGRPNEKLFF | TGTGCCAGCAGCTCGGGACGGCCTAATGAAAAACTGTTTTTT
- | TRBJ1-1 | - | TRBV5-1 | CASSIGGGQDTEAFF | TGCGCCAGCAGCATCGGTGGGGGGCAGGACACTGAAGCTTTCTTT
few | TRBJ1-5 | - | TRBV20-1 | CSARDWGALGNQPQHF | TGCAGTGCTAGAGATTGGGGGGCGCTCGGGAATCAGCCCCAGCATTTT
- | TRBJ1-4 | - | TRBV10-3 | CAISAALGEKLFF | TGTGCCATCAGCGCCGCCCTCGGTGAAAAACTGTTTTTT
- | TRBJ1-4 | - | TRBV7-8 | CASSIRGPGEKLFF | TGTGCCAGCAGCATACGGGGGCCAGGAGAAAAACTGTTTTTT
few | TRBJ1-1 | - | TRBV7-2 | CASSLILDTEAFF | TGTGCCAGCAGCTTAATCTTAGACACTGAAGCTTTCTTT
- | TRBJ1-4 | - | TRBV7-9 | CASSLTFEAGEKLFF | TGTGCCAGCAGCTTAACCTTCGAGGCGGGGGAAAAACTGTTTTTT
few | TRBJ2-4 | TRBD2 | TRBV19 | CASSMFVTSGRRAKNIQYF | TGTGCCAGTAGTATGTTTGTGACTAGCGGGAGGAGGGCCAAAAACATTCAGTACTTC
few | TRBJ1-3 | - | TRBV5-1 | CASSLGGSHSGNTIYF | TGCGCCAGCAGCTTAGGGGGGAGTCACTCTGGAAACACCATATATTTT
few | TRBJ2-3 | TRBD2 | TRBV6-1 | CASGLAITDTQYF | TGTGCCAGCGGACTAGCGATCACAGATACGCAGTATTTT
- | TRBJ1-1 | TRBD1 | TRBV29-1 | CSVEERTGVAEAFF | TGCAGCGTTGAAGAAAGGACAGGGGTGGCTGAAGCTTTCTTT
few | TRBJ2-1 | - | TRBV10-3 | CASAGQTSYNERFF | TGTGCCAGCGCCGGACAGACCTCCTACAATGAGCGGTTCTTC
few | TRBJ2-1 | - | TRBV18 | CASSPPGNRDYNEQFF | TGTGCCAGCTCACCACCAGGCAATCGGGACTACAATGAGCAGTTCTTC
few | TRBJ2-5 | - | TRBV6-1 | CASSWSRETQYF | TGTGCCAGCAGTTGGAGTCGAGAGACCCAGTACTTC
- | TRBJ2-1 | TRBD2 | TRBV12-3/TRBV12-4 | CASSPRTSGIRNNEQFF | TGTGCCAGCAGTCCCCGGACTAGCGGGATTAGGAACAATGAGCAGTTCTTC
- | TRBJ2-3 | TRBD2 | TRBV7-2 | CASSLVGGTSGGYTQYF | TGTGCCAGCAGCTTAGTCGGCGGGACTAGCGGGGGGTATACGCAGTATTTT
- | TRBJ2-3 | - | TRBV24-1 | CATSDTSGVADTQYF | TGTGCCACCAGTGATACGTCAGGGGTGGCAGATACGCAGTATTTT
many | TRBJ1-2 | - | TRBV12-3/TRBV12-4 | CASSFQGMDGYTF | TGTGCCAGCAGTTTTCAAGGGATGGATGGCTACACCTTC
- | TRBJ2-5 | - | TRBV24-1 | CATSDSGGGWETQYF | TGTGCCACCAGTGATTCCGGAGGAGGGTGGGAGACCCAGTACTTC
- | TRBJ2-1 | - | TRBV5-1 | CASSYDTSSYNEQFF | TGCGCCAGCAGCTATGACACCAGCTCCTACAATGAGCAGTTCTTC
few | TRBJ1-6 | - | TRBV29-1 | CSNHRDPYNSPLHF | TGCAGCAACCACAGGGACCCCTATAATTCACCCCTCCACTTT
many | TRBJ2-1 | TRBD2 | TRBV5-1 | CASSLVALAENEQFF | TGCGCCAGCAGCTTGGTGGCTCTAGCGGAAAATGAGCAGTTCTTC
- | TRBJ2-5 | - | TRBV10-3 | CAISSSVTQYF | TGTGCCATCAGTTCCAGCGTGACCCAGTACTTC
- | TRBJ2-6 | TRBD1 | TRBV19 | CASSPGTGTSGANVLTF | TGTGCCAGTAGTCCCGGGACAGGCACCTCTGGGGCCAACGTCCTGACTTTC
- | TRBJ2-1 | - | TRBV12-3/TRBV12-4 | CASSWSTTGNEQFF | TGTGCCAGCAGTTGGAGTACCACGGGGAATGAGCAGTTCTTC
- | TRBJ2-1 | - | TRBV7-6 | CASSQPPYNEQFF | TGTGCCAGCAGCCAACCCCCCTATAATGAGCAGTTCTTC
- | TRBJ2-3 | - | TRBV13 | CASSEAGLADTQYF | TGTGCCAGCAGTGAGGCAGGGCTGGCAGATACGCAGTATTTT
few | TRBJ1-2 | - | TRBV7-2 | CASSLRQRTNYGYTF | TGTGCCAGCAGCTTACGACAGAGAACTAACTATGGCTACACCTTC